The rows below give T cell receptor beta chains drawn from one sample of a study of a mutant IDH1 vaccine in newly diagnosed glioma. TCRdb's table, derived via immunoSEQ multiplex PCR, lists solely in-frame clones and lacks some. Of about 94,000 clones listed, around nine tenths are singletons. These receptors have no known antigen. The specimen was PBMCs, collected from a glioma patient whose treatment included an IDH1 peptide vaccine. The receptors stem from a woman in her forties or fifties with glioma. Both conserved end residues are part of each CDR3. A D gene is named only where the DNA matches it firmly. Expanded clones are given a class, and other clones once, few, many or no size at all.

V gene	D gene	clone size	J gene	CDR3 DNA	CDR3 protein
TRBV6-4	-	-	TRBJ2-1	TGTGCCAGCAGTGAGGGACAATCGCCCCCTCATGAGCAGTTCTTC	CASSEGQSPPHEQFF
TRBV28	TRBD1	-	TRBJ2-6	TGTGCCAGCAGCCCGACAGGGGCTGGGGCCAACGTCCTGACTTTC	CASSPTGAGANVLTF
TRBV29-1	TRBD2	few	TRBJ2-7	TGCAGCGTTGATGGTAGCGGGATCTACGAGCAGTACTTC	CSVDGSGIYEQYF
TRBV5-1	TRBD1	-	TRBJ1-1	TGCGCCAGCAGCATTGGAGGGACAGGGGGCCCACCATGGACTGAAGCTTTCTTT	CASSIGGTGGPPWTEAFF
TRBV7-9	TRBD1	-	TRBJ2-1	TGTGCCAGCAGCACGGGGACAGACAATGAGCAGTTCTTC	CASSTGTDNEQFF
TRBV6-5	TRBD1	-	TRBJ2-7	TGTGCCAGCAGTCCTGGACAGGGGCGTTACGAGCAGTACTTC	CASSPGQGRYEQYF
TRBV5-1	-	-	TRBJ2-2	TGCGCCAGCAGCCCTTCATACGCGAACACCGGGGAGCTGTTTTTT	CASSPSYANTGELFF
TRBV6-5	TRBD1	few	TRBJ2-4	TGTGCCAGCAGTCCGGACAGGGTAGTCAAAAACATTCAGTACTTC	CASSPDRVVKNIQYF
TRBV7-3	TRBD2	-	TRBJ2-3	TGTGCCAGCAGCGCGTCGGGAGGAACAGATACGCAGTATTTT	CASSASGGTDTQYF
TRBV27	-	-	TRBJ2-2	TGTGCCAGCAGCTTCAGGGCGAACACCGGGGAGCTGTTTTTT	CASSFRANTGELFF
TRBV9	TRBD1	-	TRBJ1-5	TGTGCCAGCAGCGTTTCCGGGACAGGGGGTTTGGAGCCCCAGCATTTT	CASSVSGTGGLEPQHF
TRBV10-3	-	-	TRBJ2-5	TGTGCCATCAGTGAGCTTGGGGTCCAGATGGAGACCCAGTACTTC	CAISELGVQMETQYF
TRBV12-5	TRBD2	-	TRBJ2-3	TGTGCTAGTGGTCCTGGGACTAGCGTCAGCACAGATACGCAGTATTTT	CASGPGTSVSTDTQYF
TRBV10-3	-	once	TRBJ2-7	TGTGCCATCAGTGATGGTAGGGGCAGGGAGCAGTACTTC	CAISDGRGREQYF
TRBV19	TRBD2	-	TRBJ2-3	TGTGCCAGTAGTACCCTCGGACTAGCGGGAGGGCCAAATACGCAGTATTTT	CASSTLGLAGGPNTQYF
TRBV7-9	-	-	TRBJ2-5	TGTGCCAGCAGCTTAAAGGGATTCACCCCGGAGACCCAGTACTTC	CASSLKGFTPETQYF
TRBV12-5	-	-	TRBJ2-4	TGTGCTAGTGGTGTGACCCCCAGAAGGCTAGCCAAAAACATTCAGTACTTC	CASGVTPRRLAKNIQYF
TRBV28	-	few	TRBJ1-5	TGTGCCAGCAAGACTGGCCAGCAAAGGAATCAGCCCCAGCATTTT	CASKTGQQRNQPQHF
TRBV19	TRBD1	-	TRBJ1-3	TGTGCCAGTAGTAACCCGGGACAGGGCTCTGGAAACACCATATATTTT	CASSNPGQGSGNTIYF
TRBV5-5	-	-	TRBJ2-7	TGTGCCAGCAGCTTGGCGGGTGTAAACTCCTACGAGCAGTACTTC	CASSLAGVNSYEQYF
TRBV27	TRBD1	-	TRBJ1-1	TGTGCCAGCATGGACAGGGGGGACACTGAAGCTTTCTTT	CASMDRGDTEAFF
TRBV19	TRBD1	-	TRBJ1-1	TGTGCCAGTAGTATAGATTGGAGAGACAGGGACCCTTTCTTT	CASSIDWRDRDPFF